A selection of T cell receptor beta chains follows, all from one sample in a study of identical twins. Using its own MiXCR run on the 5' RACE reads, TCRdb lists one record per CDR3 protein. The sample includes 250,000 to 300,000 distinct CDR3 sequences, 7.5% to 9.5% of them seen just once. The sample was also linked to a second study, of yellow fever vaccine responses in identical twins.

The sample taken for sequencing was CD8+ T cells sorted from blood. Receptors were obtained from a woman aged 18-29 years in good health. Both conserved end residues are part of each CDR3. Fields, in order: V gene, J gene, D gene, clone size, CDR3 protein, CDR3 DNA. The D gene is left open where the match is weak. The size of a clone is reported for some rows only, either as once, few or many, or as a class for expanded clones.

>TRBV28|TRBJ2-1|.|.
CASGHRGYNEQFF
TGTGCCAGCGGTCACCGGGGCTACAATGAGCAGTTCTTC
>TRBV21-1|TRBJ2-7|.|many
CASSEKGDGKTCEQYF
TGTGCCAGCAGCGAAAAGGGGGACGGAAAGACGTGCGAGCAGTACTTC
>TRBV27|TRBJ2-5|TRBD2|many
CASSRTSGSGETQYF
TGTGCCAGCAGTCGGACTAGCGGGAGTGGGGAGACCCAGTACTTC
>TRBV7-9|TRBJ1-6|.|many
CASSLLDAGPNNSPLHF
TGTGCCAGCAGCTTATTAGACGCGGGGCCTAATAATTCACCCCTCCACTTT
>TRBV4-2|TRBJ1-2|.|.
CASSQGGEGYTF
TGTGCCAGCAGCCAAGGGGGGGAAGGCTACACCTTC
>TRBV20-1|TRBJ2-7|.|many
CSARGQAYEQYF
TGCAGTGCTAGGGGACAAGCCTACGAGCAGTACTTC
>TRBV7-9|TRBJ1-5|.|few
CASSLWDGDQPQHF
TGTGCCAGCAGCTTATGGGACGGGGATCAGCCCCAGCATTTT
>TRBV7-8|TRBJ2-7|TRBD1|.
CASSPDRDRGYEQYF
TGTGCCAGCAGCCCTGATAGGGACAGGGGCTACGAGCAGTACTTC
>TRBV7-2|TRBJ2-5|.|many
CASSLSTPETQYF
TGTGCCAGCAGCTTATCAACCCCCGAGACCCAGTACTTC
>TRBV4-3|TRBJ2-7|.|few
CASSQEMRLIYEQYF
TGCGCCAGCAGCCAAGAGATGAGACTAATATACGAGCAGTACTTC
>TRBV7-9|TRBJ2-7|TRBD1|few
CASNPHGTGVEQYF
TGTGCCAGCAACCCCCACGGGACAGGGGTCGAGCAGTACTTC
>TRBV13|TRBJ2-1|TRBD2|.
CASSSSSGSSYNEQFF
TGTGCCAGCAGCAGCTCTAGCGGGAGCTCCTACAATGAGCAGTTCTTC
>TRBV5-1|TRBJ2-5|.|many
CASSFTVGGGEETQYF
TGCGCCAGCAGCTTCACTGTGGGAGGGGGAGAAGAGACCCAGTACTTC
>TRBV20-1|TRBJ2-3|.|few
CSAKGTGTDTQYF
TGCAGTGCTAAGGGAACCGGCACAGATACGCAGTATTTT
>TRBV4-1|TRBJ2-1|TRBD2|many
CASSQVRLAGGPYNEQFF
TGCGCCAGCAGCCAAGTCCGACTAGCGGGGGGGCCGTACAATGAGCAGTTCTTC
>TRBV28|TRBJ1-5|.|many
CASSSKPGHGRQPQHF
TGTGCCAGCAGTTCTAAACCGGGACACGGACGCCAGCCCCAGCATTTT
>TRBV19|TRBJ1-1|.|.
CASRTSANTEAFF
TGTGCCAGCCGAACCTCGGCTAACACTGAAGCTTTCTTT
>TRBV20-1|TRBJ2-5|.|.
CSARGQQETQYF
TGCAGTGCTAGAGGGCAGCAAGAGACCCAGTACTTC
>TRBV27|TRBJ2-7|TRBD2|few
CASSPPPGLAGVEQYF
TGTGCCAGCAGTCCCCCCCCGGGACTAGCGGGGGTAGAGCAGTACTTC
>TRBV6-1|TRBJ2-7|TRBD1|.
CASSPSRTGVSYEQYF
TGTGCCAGCAGTCCGTCTAGGACAGGGGTATCCTACGAGCAGTACTTC
>TRBV7-9|TRBJ1-2|.|many
CASSLEFGGGIHTF
.
>TRBV12-3/TRBV12-4|TRBJ2-7|.|few
CATARSGFYEQYF
TGTGCCACCGCTAGAAGCGGTTTCTACGAGCAGTACTTC
>TRBV27|TRBJ2-3|.|few
CASSLTVSGTDTQYF
TGTGCCAGCAGTCTCACGGTTTCGGGAACAGATACGCAGTATTTT
>TRBV28|TRBJ2-5|TRBD2|.
CASRNRDYLQETQYF
TGTGCCAGCAGAAACCGGGACTACCTCCAAGAGACCCAGTACTTC
>TRBV7-9|TRBJ1-4|.|.
CASSLEEVSNEKLFF
TGTGCCAGCAGCTTAGAAGAGGTCTCTAATGAAAAACTGTTTTTT
>TRBV20-1|TRBJ2-7|TRBD2|.
CSARALAGVEVYEQYF
TGCAGTGCTAGGGCCCTAGCGGGAGTTGAGGTCTACGAGCAGTACTTC
>TRBV4-3|TRBJ2-1|.|.
CASSQDGGSYNEQFF
TGCGCCAGCAGCCAAGATGGAGGCTCCTACAATGAGCAGTTCTTC
>TRBV7-6|TRBJ2-7|TRBD2|many
CASSLEASGEYGYEQYF
TGTGCCAGCAGCTTAGAGGCTAGCGGGGAGTACGGATACGAGCAGTACTTC
>TRBV5-1|TRBJ2-7|.|.
CASSPGTSPEQYF
TGCGCCAGCAGCCCCGGGACGTCCCCCGAGCAGTACTTC
>TRBV3-1|TRBJ2-1|TRBD1|few
CASSPPTGFNEQFF
TGTGCCAGCAGCCCCCCGACAGGGTTCAATGAGCAGTTCTTC
>TRBV28|TRBJ2-7|TRBD1|many
CASGSGTGSSYEQYF
TGTGCCAGTGGCTCCGGGACAGGGAGCTCCTACGAGCAGTACTTC
>TRBV27|TRBJ2-7|TRBD1|.
CASIGTANEQYF
TGTGCCAGCATCGGGACAGCGAACGAGCAGTACTTC
>TRBV7-9|TRBJ2-1|TRBD2|.
CASSLLGRGLAHNEQFF
TGTGCCAGCAGCTTACTCGGGCGGGGACTAGCCCACAATGAGCAGTTCTTC
>TRBV24-1|TRBJ2-3|.|.
CATQGRGPPSTDTQYF
TGTGCCACCCAGGGCAGGGGACCACCTAGCACAGATACGCAGTATTTT
>TRBV24-1|TRBJ2-5|.|few
CATSAPEVVTGPDQETQYF
TGTGCCACCAGTGCGCCCGAAGTAGTTACAGGGCCTGACCAAGAGACCCAGTACTTC
>TRBV6-2/TRBV6-3|TRBJ1-1|.|many
CASSRSRVLIMNTEAFF
TGTGCCAGCAGTCGCTCCAGGGTTCTAATTATGAACACTGAAGCTTTCTTT
>TRBV27|TRBJ2-1|.|many
CASSPGFGEQFF
TGTGCCAGCAGCCCGGGCTTTGGTGAGCAGTTCTTC
>TRBV7-9|TRBJ2-1|TRBD2|many
CASSPGLVNTNEQFF
TGTGCCAGCAGCCCGGGACTAGTAAATACCAATGAGCAGTTCTTC
>TRBV20-1|TRBJ2-7|TRBD2|.
CSATAGGSYEQYF
TGCAGTGCCACCGCGGGAGGCTCCTACGAGCAGTACTTC